This T cell receptor beta chain is from a study of glioma-infiltrating T cells after dendritic cell vaccination. For the study at large: Dendritic cell vaccination trial patients had either newly diagnosed or recurrent glioblastoma.

Study results and caveats: Few patients contributed both blood and tumor specimens.

The time point: after dendritic cell vaccination, including at tumor progression/relapse. The CDR3 totals 14 residues. Germline CDR1 is SGDLS and CDR2 is YYNGEE. V was pared by 0 bases and J by 6 bases, with 0 bases of the junction left unmatched. A word on this clone: Its cognate antigen is unknown.

Primers: 60 V beta forward and 13 J beta reverse. The table came from immunoSEQ multiplex PCR; TCRdb's copy has only in-frame clones and leaves some out. The sample has more than 85,000 clones, 90% seen once. The TCR comes from a human donor with glioblastoma. Sequencing used blood, obtained after dendritic cell vaccination. J is TRBJ1-2 and V is TRBV9; TRBD1 matches 12 bases. The CDR3 spells CASSVGDRGHGYTF. The CDR3, as DNA: TGTGCCAGCAGCGTAGGGGACAGGGGGCATGGCTACACCTTC.